These T cell receptor beta chains were read from a single sample in a study of blood T cell repertoires in COVID-19. Sequencing used immunoSEQ multiplex PCR; TCRdb keeps in-frame clones, though not all of them. The sample consists of roughly 62,000 clones, approximately 84% of them appearing once. The sample comprised peripheral blood. The receptors were sampled from a man between 60 and 70 years old with acute or convalescent COVID-19. Each CDR3 is given with its conserved first and last residue. D genes are given only for firm matches. For some rows the clone size is stated as once, few or many, or as a class when expanded; others skip it.

V gene: TRBV12-5; D gene: TRBD2; J gene: TRBJ2-2; clone size: few; CDR3 length: 15; CDR3 DNA: TGTGCTAGTGGTCCCGGACTAGCGGGGACCGGGGAGCTGTTTTTT; CDR3 protein: CASGPGLAGTGELFF
V gene: TRBV7-2; D gene: TRBD2; J gene: TRBJ2-5; clone size: NA; CDR3 length: 14; CDR3 DNA: TGTGCCAGCAGCTTAAGCGGGGGGGCTGGGACCCAGTACTTC; CDR3 protein: CASSLSGGAGTQYF
V gene: TRBV2; D gene: NA; J gene: TRBJ1-5; clone size: NA; CDR3 length: 16; CDR3 DNA: TGTGCCAGCAGTGGAAGGGGGAGTATTAGCAATCAGCCCCAGCATTTT; CDR3 protein: CASSGRGSISNQPQHF
V gene: TRBV5-4; D gene: TRBD1; J gene: TRBJ2-6; clone size: NA; CDR3 length: 17; CDR3 DNA: TGTGCCAGCAGCTCATCCCTTGACAGGGCTGGGGCCAACGTCCTGACTTTC; CDR3 protein: CASSSSLDRAGANVLTF
V gene: TRBV5-4; D gene: TRBD1; J gene: TRBJ1-2; clone size: NA; CDR3 length: 14; CDR3 DNA: TGTGCCAGCAGCATTGGGACAGCGGACTATGGCTACACCTTC; CDR3 protein: CASSIGTADYGYTF
V gene: TRBV21-1; D gene: NA; J gene: TRBJ2-7; clone size: NA; CDR3 length: 15; CDR3 DNA: TGTGCCAGCAGCAAAGGCGGGGTAGGAGCCTACGAGCAGTACTTC; CDR3 protein: CASSKGGVGAYEQYF
V gene: TRBV5-1; D gene: NA; J gene: TRBJ1-1; clone size: NA; CDR3 length: 12; CDR3 DNA: TGCGCCAGCAGCCGGGGAGACACTGAAGCTTTCTTT; CDR3 protein: CASSRGDTEAFF
V gene: TRBV7-2; D gene: TRBD2; J gene: TRBJ2-2; clone size: NA; CDR3 length: 19; CDR3 DNA: TGTGCCAGCAGCTTAATGCCTAGCGGGGGCCCCAGTTTTACCGGGGAGCTGTTTTTT; CDR3 protein: CASSLMPSGGPSFTGELFF
V gene: TRBV4-1; D gene: NA; J gene: TRBJ1-1; clone size: few; CDR3 length: 16; CDR3 DNA: TGCGCCAGCAGCCAAGATCCGAAGACAGGTGGGATTAAGGTTTTCTTT; CDR3 protein: CASSQDPKTGGIKVFF
V gene: TRBV27; D gene: NA; J gene: TRBJ2-7; clone size: NA; CDR3 length: 14; CDR3 DNA: TGTGCCAGCAGTTTATCGGCCAGGTCCTACGAGCAGTACTTC; CDR3 protein: CASSLSARSYEQYF
V gene: TRBV4-2; D gene: TRBD1; J gene: TRBJ2-7; clone size: NA; CDR3 length: 15; CDR3 DNA: TGTGCCAGCAGCCAAGATGACAGGGGGCTGAACGAGCAGTACTTC; CDR3 protein: CASSQDDRGLNEQYF
V gene: TRBV14; D gene: TRBD1; J gene: TRBJ2-2; clone size: few; CDR3 length: 16; CDR3 DNA: TGTGCCAGCAGCCAAGATATCGGCAGGGGGTACGGGGAGCTGTTTTTT; CDR3 protein: CASSQDIGRGYGELFF
V gene: TRBV5-1; D gene: NA; J gene: TRBJ1-4; clone size: NA; CDR3 length: 14; CDR3 DNA: TGCGCCAGCAGATTTAGGGAGTTTAATGAAAAACTGTTTTTT; CDR3 protein: CASRFREFNEKLFF
V gene: TRBV18; D gene: NA; J gene: TRBJ1-1; clone size: once; CDR3 length: 15; CDR3 DNA: TGTGCCAGCTCACCAGGTTGGGCGAGGAACACTGAAGCTTTCTTT; CDR3 protein: CASSPGWARNTEAFF
V gene: TRBV19; D gene: NA; J gene: TRBJ1-5; clone size: NA; CDR3 length: 15; CDR3 DNA: TGTGCCAGTAGTTTGAAAATAGCTAACGGGGGGCCCCAGCATTTT; CDR3 protein: CASSLKIANGGPQHF
V gene: TRBV21-1; D gene: NA; J gene: TRBJ1-2; clone size: NA; CDR3 length: 16; CDR3 DNA: TGTGCCAGCAGCAAAGGTGACAGAGGCGCTTCTATGGGCTACACCTTC; CDR3 protein: CASSKGDRGASMGYTF
V gene: TRBV30; D gene: NA; J gene: TRBJ1-1; clone size: NA; CDR3 length: 14; CDR3 DNA: TGTGCCTGGAGTGTTGGGCCGGGGGGCACTGAAGCTTTCTTT; CDR3 protein: CAWSVGPGGTEAFF
V gene: TRBV9; D gene: NA; J gene: TRBJ2-2; clone size: NA; CDR3 length: 16; CDR3 DNA: TGTGCCAGCAGCGTCCCCCTCGGGGTCAACACCGGGGAGCTGTTTTTT; CDR3 protein: CASSVPLGVNTGELFF
V gene: TRBV7-3; D gene: TRBD2; J gene: TRBJ2-3; clone size: NA; CDR3 length: 16; CDR3 DNA: TGTGCCAGCAGCTTAGTAGCGGGGGGGAACGCAGATACGCAGTATTTT; CDR3 protein: CASSLVAGGNADTQYF
V gene: TRBV2; D gene: TRBD1; J gene: TRBJ1-2; clone size: NA; CDR3 length: 13; CDR3 DNA: TGTGCCAGTCTACAGGGGGCTAACTATGGCTACACCTTC; CDR3 protein: CASLQGANYGYTF
V gene: TRBV5-6; D gene: TRBD1; J gene: TRBJ1-1; clone size: NA; CDR3 length: 14; CDR3 DNA: TGTGCCAGCAGCTCCAGACAGGGTTGGGCTGAAGCTTTCTTT; CDR3 protein: CASSSRQGWAEAFF
V gene: TRBV13; D gene: TRBD1; J gene: TRBJ2-3; clone size: NA; CDR3 length: 15; CDR3 DNA: TGTGCCAGCAGCTTACAGGGGGCCAGCACAGATACGCAGTATTTT; CDR3 protein: CASSLQGASTDTQYF
V gene: TRBV7-8; D gene: TRBD1; J gene: TRBJ2-3; clone size: NA; CDR3 length: 15; CDR3 DNA: TGTGCCAGCAGGCTCGGACAGGGGATCGCAGATACGCAGTATTTT; CDR3 protein: CASRLGQGIADTQYF
V gene: TRBV29-1; D gene: NA; J gene: TRBJ1-2; clone size: NA; CDR3 length: 13; CDR3 DNA: TGCAGCACAATGACACCAGCGGGCTATGGCTACACCTTC; CDR3 protein: CSTMTPAGYGYTF
V gene: TRBV19; D gene: NA; J gene: TRBJ1-2; clone size: NA; CDR3 length: 15; CDR3 DNA: TGTGCCAGTAGTAGATTACAGGGATTGGGATATGGCTACACCTTC; CDR3 protein: CASSRLQGLGYGYTF
V gene: TRBV19; D gene: TRBD1; J gene: TRBJ2-5; clone size: NA; CDR3 length: 12; CDR3 DNA: TGTGCCAGTGGGGACAGGGGTGAGACCCAGTACTTC; CDR3 protein: CASGDRGETQYF
V gene: TRBV24-1; D gene: NA; J gene: TRBJ2-3; clone size: once; CDR3 length: 14; CDR3 DNA: TGTGCCACCAGTGATCACAGGGATGCAGATACGCAGTATTTT; CDR3 protein: CATSDHRDADTQYF
V gene: TRBV27; D gene: TRBD1; J gene: TRBJ2-7; clone size: NA; CDR3 length: 14; CDR3 DNA: TGTGCCAGCAGTTTATATAGGGACAGTGCCAAGCAGTACTTC; CDR3 protein: CASSLYRDSAKQYF
V gene: TRBV28; D gene: NA; J gene: TRBJ2-7; clone size: NA; CDR3 length: 14; CDR3 DNA: TGTGCCAGCAGTCCGATAGGTTTTAGCGTCGAGCAGTACTTC; CDR3 protein: CASSPIGFSVEQYF
V gene: TRBV19; D gene: NA; J gene: TRBJ2-6; clone size: NA; CDR3 length: 13; CDR3 DNA: TGTGCCACTACCTCGGGAGGGGCCAACGTCCTGACTTTC; CDR3 protein: CATTSGGANVLTF
V gene: TRBV5-1; D gene: TRBD2; J gene: TRBJ2-3; clone size: once; CDR3 length: 17; CDR3 DNA: TGCGCCAGCAGCTTGGCCCAAGCGGGGGGGGGCACAGATACGCAGTATTTT; CDR3 protein: CASSLAQAGGGTDTQYF
V gene: TRBV6-6; D gene: TRBD1; J gene: TRBJ1-2; clone size: NA; CDR3 length: 13; CDR3 DNA: TGTGCCAGCAGTCGGACAGGGGGAGATGGCTACACCTTC; CDR3 protein: CASSRTGGDGYTF